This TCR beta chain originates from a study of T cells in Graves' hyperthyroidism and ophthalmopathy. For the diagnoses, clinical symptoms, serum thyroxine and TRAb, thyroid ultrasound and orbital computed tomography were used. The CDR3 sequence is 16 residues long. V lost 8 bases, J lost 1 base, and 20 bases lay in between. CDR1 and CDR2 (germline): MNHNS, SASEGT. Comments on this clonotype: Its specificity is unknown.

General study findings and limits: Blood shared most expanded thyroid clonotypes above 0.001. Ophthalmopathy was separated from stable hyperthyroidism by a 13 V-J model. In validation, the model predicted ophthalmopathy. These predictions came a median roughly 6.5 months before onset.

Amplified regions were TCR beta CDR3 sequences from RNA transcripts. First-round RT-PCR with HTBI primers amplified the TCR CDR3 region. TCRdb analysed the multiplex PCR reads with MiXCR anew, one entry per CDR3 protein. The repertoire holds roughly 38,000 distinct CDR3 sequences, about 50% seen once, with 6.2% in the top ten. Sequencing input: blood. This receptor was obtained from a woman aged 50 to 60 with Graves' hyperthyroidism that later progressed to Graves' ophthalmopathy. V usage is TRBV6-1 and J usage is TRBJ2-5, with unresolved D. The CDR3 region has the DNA TGTGCCAGCGCCGTGGGAAGCAATCAGCCCCAAGAGACCCAGTACTTC. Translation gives CASAVGSNQPQETQYF.